This TCR beta chain was sequenced for a study of blood T cell repertoires in COVID-19. The overall study: Italy, Spain and the United States were the sources of the convalescent and acute COVID-19 samples. PBMCs, B-cell-depleted T cells, or T cells provided the cDNA or gDNA that made up the material.

The CDR3 runs to 14 residues. V shed 5 bases and J 4 bases; nucleotides not matched to a gene: 5. Germline-derived CDR1 and CDR2 are SNHLY and FYNNEI. As processed by the authors: Researchers report that nucleated cell counts were estimated from reference gene primer amplification. The protocol was immunoSEQ multiplex PCR, while the TCRdb copy is restricted to in-frame clones and leaves out a portion. From that table come the V and J calls and clone size; the DNA was used to work out D and trimming. The table has under 150,000 clones, about 86% seen once. The V and J genes are TRBV2 and TRBJ1-2, with 9 bases fitting TRBD1. The TCR comes from a man older than 75 with active or convalescent COVID-19. Sequenced: peripheral blood. The CDR3 reads CASSTDRGIYGYTF. CDR3 sequence (DNA): TGTGCCAGCAGTACGGACAGGGGAATCTATGGCTACACCTTC.